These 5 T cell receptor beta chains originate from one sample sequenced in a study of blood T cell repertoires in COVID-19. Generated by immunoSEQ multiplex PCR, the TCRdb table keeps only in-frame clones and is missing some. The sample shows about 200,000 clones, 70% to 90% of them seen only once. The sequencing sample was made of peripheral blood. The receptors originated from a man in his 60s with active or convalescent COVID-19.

CDR3 protein: CASSDYTGYTEAFF. CDR3 coding DNA: TGTGCCAGCAGTGATTACACAGGGTATACTGAAGCTTTCTTT. The chain recombines TRBV25-1 with TRBJ1-1, with D possibly TRBD1 on 6 matching bases. The germline V gene encodes CDR1 MGHDK and CDR2 SYGVNS. The CDR3 sequence is 14 residues long. Trimming cost V 3 bases and J 5 bases, with 13 bases left between them. Drawing the rest from reference TRBV25-1 and TRBJ1-1, the complete variable domain is EADIYQTPRYLVIGTGKKITLECSQTMGHDKMYWYQQDPGMELHLIHYSYGVNSTEKGDLSSESTVSRIRTEHFPLTLESARPSHTSQYLCASSDYTGYTEAFFGQGTRLTVV.

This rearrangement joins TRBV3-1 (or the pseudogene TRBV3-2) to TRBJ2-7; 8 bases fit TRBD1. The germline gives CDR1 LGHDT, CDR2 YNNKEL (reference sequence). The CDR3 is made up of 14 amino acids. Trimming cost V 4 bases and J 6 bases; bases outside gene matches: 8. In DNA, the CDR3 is TGTGCCAGCAGCCCGACAGGGGCCTTTCGCGAGCAGTACTTC. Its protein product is CASSPTGAFREQYF.

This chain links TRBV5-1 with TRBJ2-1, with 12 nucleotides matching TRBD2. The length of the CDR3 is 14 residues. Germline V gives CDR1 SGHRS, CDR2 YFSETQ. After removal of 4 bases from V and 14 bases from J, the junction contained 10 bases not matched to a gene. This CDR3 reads CASSGTSGPTNKFF. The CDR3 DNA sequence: TGCGCCAGCAGCGGGACTAGCGGGCCGACTAATAAGTTCTTC. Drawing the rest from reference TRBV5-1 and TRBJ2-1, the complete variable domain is KAGVTQTPRYLIKTRGQQVTLSCSPISGHRSVSWYQQTPGQGLQFLFEYFSETQRNKGNFPGRFSGRQFSNSRSEMNVSTLELGDSALYLCASSGTSGPTNKFFGPGTRLTVL.

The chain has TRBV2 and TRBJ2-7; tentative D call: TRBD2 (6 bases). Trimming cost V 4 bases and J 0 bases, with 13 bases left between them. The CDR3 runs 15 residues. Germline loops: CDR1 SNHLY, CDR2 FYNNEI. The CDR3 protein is CASSAGSRHSYEQYF. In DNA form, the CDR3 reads TGTGCCAGCAGTGCCGGGAGCCGACACTCCTACGAGCAGTACTTC.

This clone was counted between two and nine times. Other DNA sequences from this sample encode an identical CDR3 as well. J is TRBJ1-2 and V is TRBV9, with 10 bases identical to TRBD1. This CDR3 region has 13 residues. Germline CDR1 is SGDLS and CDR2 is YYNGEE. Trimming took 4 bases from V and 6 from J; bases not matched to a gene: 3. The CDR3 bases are TGTGCCAGCAGCACCGGACAGGGGGATGGCTACACCTTC. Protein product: CASSTGQGDGYTF.